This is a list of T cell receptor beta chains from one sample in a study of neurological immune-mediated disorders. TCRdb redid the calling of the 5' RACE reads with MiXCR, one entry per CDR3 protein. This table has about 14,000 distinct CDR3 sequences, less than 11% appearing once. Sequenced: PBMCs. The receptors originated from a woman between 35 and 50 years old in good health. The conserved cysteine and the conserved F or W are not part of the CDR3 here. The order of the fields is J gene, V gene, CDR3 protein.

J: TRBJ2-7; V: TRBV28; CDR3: ASSSVRRTGAYEQY
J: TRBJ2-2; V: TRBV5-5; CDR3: ASSSLSLPRGLAGGGGELF
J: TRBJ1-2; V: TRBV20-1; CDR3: SATGAGGYT
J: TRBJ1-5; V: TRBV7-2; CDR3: ASSLGRSGQPQH
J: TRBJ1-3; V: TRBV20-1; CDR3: SARDARSGNTIY
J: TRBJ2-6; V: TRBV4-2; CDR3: ASSQDQQGAGANVLT
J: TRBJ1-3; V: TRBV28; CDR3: ASSRTGISGNTIY
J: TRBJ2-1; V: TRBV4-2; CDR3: ASSQGGGLSSYNEQF
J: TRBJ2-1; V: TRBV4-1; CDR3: ASSHHEGLAGGPEQF
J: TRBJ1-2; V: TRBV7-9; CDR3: ASTTGGGSFGYT
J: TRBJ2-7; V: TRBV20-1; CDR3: SAHGGYDPYEQY
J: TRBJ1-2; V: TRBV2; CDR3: ASILRQPYGYT
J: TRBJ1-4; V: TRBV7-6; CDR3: ASSLTATNEKLF
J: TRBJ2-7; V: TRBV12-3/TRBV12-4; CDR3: ASSPGLAGTY
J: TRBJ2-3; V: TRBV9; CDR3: ASSVVETQLDTQY
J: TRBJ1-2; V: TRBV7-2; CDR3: ASSFSTGAYGYT
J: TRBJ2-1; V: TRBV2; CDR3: ASSEAGTGAYNEQF
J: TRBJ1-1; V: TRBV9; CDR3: ASSSSGSNTEAF
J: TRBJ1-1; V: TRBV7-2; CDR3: ASSLVRDTEAF
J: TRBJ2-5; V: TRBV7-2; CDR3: ASSLDRGRVETQY
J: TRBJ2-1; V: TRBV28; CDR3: ASSTPPGGSEHNEQF
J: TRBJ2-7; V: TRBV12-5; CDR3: ASGLPLLSGTSVRRYEQY
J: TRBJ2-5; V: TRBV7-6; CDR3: ASSRGPDLETQY
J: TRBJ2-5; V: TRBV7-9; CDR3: ASRVTGQETQY
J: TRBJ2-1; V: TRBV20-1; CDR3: SARAPLLADFYNEQF
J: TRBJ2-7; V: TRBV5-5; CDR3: ASSPFKAGLREQY
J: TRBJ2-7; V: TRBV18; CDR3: ASSLDRASYEQY
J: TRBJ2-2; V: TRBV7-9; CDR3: ASSLRPSGVIAGELF
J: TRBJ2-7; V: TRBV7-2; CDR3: ASSFWGASREQY
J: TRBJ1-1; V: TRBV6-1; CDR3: ASRAGFMNTEAF
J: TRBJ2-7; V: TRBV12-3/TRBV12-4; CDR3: ASSYRESYEQY
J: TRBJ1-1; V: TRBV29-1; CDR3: SVEWKAWGALNTEAF
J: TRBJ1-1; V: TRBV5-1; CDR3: ASSFAVEDTEAF
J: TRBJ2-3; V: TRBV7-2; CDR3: ASSASTDTQY
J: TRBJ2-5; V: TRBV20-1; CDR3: SAHWGTGGAFSLETQY
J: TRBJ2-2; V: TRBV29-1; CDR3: SVRGVTGELF
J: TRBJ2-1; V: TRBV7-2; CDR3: ASSLTIYNEQF
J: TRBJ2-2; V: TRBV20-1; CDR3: SARTVTGELF
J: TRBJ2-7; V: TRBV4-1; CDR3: ASSHGLKQY
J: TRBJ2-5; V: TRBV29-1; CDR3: SGGDGETQY
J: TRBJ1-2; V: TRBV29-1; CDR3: SVVGGPSDGYT
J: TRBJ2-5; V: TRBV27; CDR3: ASSSRWQETQY
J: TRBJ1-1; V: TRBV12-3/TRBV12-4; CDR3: ASYGTEAF
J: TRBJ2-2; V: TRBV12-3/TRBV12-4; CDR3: ASSLGFTGELF
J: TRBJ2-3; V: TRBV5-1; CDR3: ASSAQDSRAQY
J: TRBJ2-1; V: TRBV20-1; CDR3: SARGRYNEQF
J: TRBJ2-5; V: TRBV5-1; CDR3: ASSLNGQETQY
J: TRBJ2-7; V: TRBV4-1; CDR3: ASSPAETSGTYEQY
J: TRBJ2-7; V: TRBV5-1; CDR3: ASSLVGTGNYEQY
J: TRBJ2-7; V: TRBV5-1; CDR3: ASSLEDSTYEQY
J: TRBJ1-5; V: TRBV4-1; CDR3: ASSQVGDRRNQPQH
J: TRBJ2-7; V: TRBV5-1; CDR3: ASSLSSGDSYEQY